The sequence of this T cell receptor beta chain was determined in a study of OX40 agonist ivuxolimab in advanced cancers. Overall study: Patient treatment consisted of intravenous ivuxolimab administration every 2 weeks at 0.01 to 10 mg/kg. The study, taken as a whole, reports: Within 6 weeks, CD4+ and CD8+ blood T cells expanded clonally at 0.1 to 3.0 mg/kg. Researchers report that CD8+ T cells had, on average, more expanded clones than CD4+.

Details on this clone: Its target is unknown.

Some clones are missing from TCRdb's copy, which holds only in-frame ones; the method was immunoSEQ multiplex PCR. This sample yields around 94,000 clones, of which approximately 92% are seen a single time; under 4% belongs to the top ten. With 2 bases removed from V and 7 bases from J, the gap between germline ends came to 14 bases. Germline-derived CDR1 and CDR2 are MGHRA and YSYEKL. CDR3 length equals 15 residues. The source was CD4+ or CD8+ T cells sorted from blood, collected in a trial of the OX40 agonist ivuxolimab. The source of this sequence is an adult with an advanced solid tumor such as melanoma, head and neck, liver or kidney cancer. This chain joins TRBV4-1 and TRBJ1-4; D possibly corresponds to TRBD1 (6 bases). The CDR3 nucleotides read TGCGCCAGCAGCCAATCAGTAGGGGGGCCTGAAAAACTGTTTTTT. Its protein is CASSQSVGGPEKLFF.